Listed here are 30 T cell receptor beta chains from one sample, sequenced in a study of blood T cell repertoires in COVID-19. Assay used: immunoSEQ multiplex PCR; TCRdb lists only in-frame clones, some missing. The sample lists over 450,000 clones; about 91% were seen once. The sample was peripheral blood. Receptors were obtained from a man between 18 and 35 years old with COVID-19, enrolled during active disease.

CDR3 DNA sequence: TGCGCCAGCAGCCCATGGACAGGGGTCTACGAGCAGTACTTC. Encoded protein: CASSPWTGVYEQYF. V gene TRBV5-1 combines with J gene TRBJ2-7; 9 bases match TRBD1. The V gene end was trimmed by 4 bases and the J gene end by 3 bases; junction bases not matched to a gene: 5. There are 14 residues in the CDR3. The V gene's germline CDR1 is SGHRS and CDR2 YFSETQ. Full variable domain (missing parts from reference TRBV5-1 and TRBJ2-7): KAGVTQTPRYLIKTRGQQVTLSCSPISGHRSVSWYQQTPGQGLQFLFEYFSETQRNKGNFPGRFSGRQFSNSRSEMNVSTLELGDSALYLCASSPWTGVYEQYFGPGTRLTVT.

V and J are TRBV10-1 and TRBJ2-7; a possible D gene is TRBD2 (7 bases). Trimming cost V 6 bases and J 7 bases, with 19 bases left between them. The CDR3 consists of 14 residues. Per the germline V gene, CDR1 is WNHNN and CDR2 is SYGVQD (reference sequence). CDR3 coding DNA: TGCGCCAGCAGCGCCGGGGGGACATCGGAGGAGCAGTACTTC. As protein: CASSAGGTSEEQYF.

The rearrangement joins TRBV5-1 to TRBJ2-7, with D maybe TRBD1 (5 bases). The CDR3 extends over 14 amino acids. Germline assignment: CDR1 SGHRS and CDR2 YFSETQ. V lost 0 bases and J lost 3, with 10 bases in between. Written as DNA, the CDR3 is TGCGCCAGCAGCTTGGCCAGGGAAAACTACGAGCAGTACTTC. It encodes CASSLARENYEQYF.

The V gene is TRBV7-9, the J gene TRBJ1-1, with TRBD1 as a possible D gene (5 bases). The CDR3 length is 13 residues. Trimming pared 5 bases from V and 6 bases from J, leaving 13 bases between. Germline-derived CDR1 and CDR2 are SEHNR and FQNEAQ (reference sequence). The CDR3 sequence is CASSPNGGAEAFF. In DNA form, the CDR3 reads TGTGCCAGCAGCCCCAACGGGGGGGCTGAAGCTTTCTTT.

The rearrangement links TRBV5-4 to TRBJ2-2; 13 nucleotides agree with TRBD2. The V segment lost 4 bases and the J segment 7 bases; nucleotides outside the gene matches: 7. CDR1 is SGHNT, CDR2 YYREEE, per germline (reference sequence). CDR3 size: 16 residues. The CDR3 DNA reads TGTGCCAGCAGCCAGGGGACTAGCGGGATCGTCGGGGAGCTGTTTTTT. Translation: CASSQGTSGIVGELFF.

The rearrangement links TRBV13 to TRBJ2-1, with 12 nucleotides matching TRBD2. The CDR3 runs 18 residues. Germline assignment: CDR1 PRHDT and CDR2 FYEKMQ (reference sequence). V was pared by 1 base and J by 0 bases, with 4 bases of the junction left unmatched. The CDR3, as DNA: TGTGCCAGCAGCTTAGAACTAGCGGGAGGAAGCTCCTACAATGAGCAGTTCTTC. This encodes CASSLELAGGSSYNEQFF.

V gene TRBV6-5 combines with J gene TRBJ2-7, with D perhaps matching TRBD2 (6 bases). V was shortened by 7 bases and J by 5 bases, with 15 bases between the two germline ends. Germline CDR1 and CDR2: MNHEY and SVGAGI. This CDR3 has 13 residues. The CDR3 reads CASTQRSGDEQYF. DNA of the CDR3: TGTGCCAGCACCCAGCGGTCGGGGGACGAGCAGTACTTC.

The rearrangement joins TRBV3-1 (or the pseudogene TRBV3-2) to TRBJ2-7, with TRBD1 matching 7 bases. Germline trimming cut 5 bases from V and 0 bases from J; bases unmatched to any gene: 7. There are 15 residues in the CDR3. From germline, CDR1 is LGHDT and CDR2 YNNKEL (reference sequence). In nucleotides, the CDR3 is TGTGCCAGCAGCAGACCGGGACAGAGCTCCTACGAGCAGTACTTC. Translated: CASSRPGQSSYEQYF.

This sequence joins TRBV6-6 and TRBJ2-7; D is ambiguous. V gave up 2 bases and J gave up 3 bases, with 5 bases separating them. Germline CDR1 is MNHNY and CDR2 is SVGAGI (reference sequence). The CDR3 sequence is 12 residues long. The CDR3 spells CASSYRSYEQYF. The CDR3, as DNA: TGTGCCAGCAGTTACCGTAGCTACGAGCAGTACTTC.

The count of this clone is one. The J gene is TRBJ1-6, the V gene TRBV9; no definite D call. The germline V gene has CDR1 SGDLS and CDR2 YYNGEE. The CDR3 runs to 16 residues. The V and J ends lost 0 bases and 4 bases respectively, with 11 bases between them. This CDR3 reads CASSVATGRYNSPLHF. The DNA for the CDR3 is TGTGCCAGCAGCGTAGCTACGGGGAGGTATAATTCACCCCTCCACTTT. Drawing the rest from reference TRBV9 and TRBJ1-6, the complete variable domain is DSGVTQTPKHLITATGQRVTLRCSPRSGDLSVYWYQQSLDQGLQFLIQYYNGEERAKGNILERFSAQQFPDLHSELNLSSLELGDSALYFCASSVATGRYNSPLHFGNGTRLTVT.

The CDR3 spells CASSTRQGDYNEQFF. In nucleotides, the CDR3 is TGCGCCAGCAGTACTAGACAGGGGGACTACAATGAGCAGTTCTTC. The rearrangement links TRBV23-1 to TRBJ2-1, with 9 bases that match TRBD1. TRBV23-1 is treated as an ORF (open reading frame) with a function not yet certain. This CDR3 is built from 15 residues. The V segment lost 5 bases and the J segment 3 bases; nucleotides outside the gene matches: 5.

V gene TRBV12-5 combines with J gene TRBJ2-5; 10 bases are shared with TRBD2. The CDR3 covers 16 residues. Trimming removed 1 base from V and 5 bases from J; junction bases left unmatched: 7. Germline V lookup: CDR1 LGHNT, CDR2 FRNRAP. The CDR3 region has the DNA TGTGCTAGTGGTTTGGGGAGCGGGGGGGCCTCGGAGACCCAGTACTTC. This codes for CASGLGSGGASETQYF.

V gene TRBV5-4 combines with J gene TRBJ2-2; 8 positions match TRBD1. The CDR3 loop spans 15 amino acids. Per germline, CDR1 SGHNT and CDR2 YYREEE (reference sequence). V gave up 2 bases and J gave up 7 bases; unmatched junction bases: 7. The CDR3 nucleotides are TGTGCCAGCAGCTTTCCAGGGGGCGCCGGCGGGGAGCTGTTTTTT. Residues: CASSFPGGAGGELFF.

This chain connects TRBV5-1 to TRBJ1-2, with a weak D call TRBD1 (5 bases). V was trimmed by 4 bases and J by 8 bases, leaving 12 bases between them. This CDR3 has 12 residues. CDR1 is SGHRS, CDR2 YFSETQ, per germline. CDR3 sequence reads: CASSPGRDGYTF. CDR3 nucleotides: TGCGCCAGCAGCCCCGGGAGGGACGGCTACACCTTC.

The gene calls are TRBV13 and TRBJ1-3, with D unresolved. Germline values: CDR1 PRHDT, CDR2 FYEKMQ (reference sequence). Trimming removed 6 bases at V and 0 bases at J, with 9 bases between. This CDR3 has 14 residues. CDR3 amino acids: CASRWALSGNTIYF. In nucleotides, the CDR3 is TGTGCCAGCAGGTGGGCCCTCTCTGGAAACACCATATATTTT.

The chain uses TRBV4-1 and TRBJ1-2; tentative D call: TRBD1 (6 bases). Looked up from germline, CDR1 is MGHRA and CDR2 is YSYEKL. V was cut by 3 bases and J by 4 bases, with 12 bases left in between. This CDR3 is built from 14 residues. In nucleotides, the CDR3 is TGCGCCAGCAGCCAGCCCGGACAGCCCTATGGCTACACCTTC. Protein sequence: CASSQPGQPYGYTF.

This clone has just one count. This rearrangement joins TRBV11-2 to TRBJ2-2; D perhaps matches TRBD2 (7 bases). Looked up from germline, CDR1 is SGHAT and CDR2 is FQNNGV. V lost 5 bases to trimming and J lost 1 base, with 17 bases between them. The CDR3 is 17 amino acids. The CDR3 loop is CASSPRSGGVNTGELFF. The CDR3 DNA reads as TGTGCCAGCAGCCCCCGTTCGGGGGGCGTGAACACCGGGGAGCTGTTTTTT.

Concerning this clone itself: An end of the junction differs from the germline gene, which may be a read error. The genes are TRBV29-1 and TRBJ2-1; 13 bases align to TRBD2. The CDR3 length is 14 residues. The germline gives CDR1 SQVTM, CDR2 ANQGSEA. This CDR3 is CSIEGLAGYNEQFF. CDR3 DNA sequence: TGCAGCATTGAGGGACTAGCGGGGTACAATGAGCAGTTCTTC.

The chain uses TRBV5-4 and TRBJ2-5; D not resolved. Germline V CDR1 and CDR2: SGHNT, YYREEE (reference sequence). The V end lost 2 bases, the J end lost 2 bases, and 7 bases lay between the germline ends. This CDR3 comprises 13 residues. The CDR3 here is CASSFNRQETQYF. The CDR3 nucleotides are TGTGCCAGCAGCTTTAACAGACAAGAGACCCAGTACTTC. The full variable domain, with the rest looked up from reference TRBV5-4 and TRBJ2-5, is ETGVTQSPTHLIKTRGQQVTLRCSSQSGHNTVSWYQQALGQGPQFIFQYYREEENGRGNFPPRFSGLQFPNYSSELNVNALELDDSALYLCASSFNRQETQYFGPGTRLLVL.

The V and J genes are TRBV6-6 and TRBJ2-7; D is possibly TRBD1 (5 bases). Germline CDR1 reads MNHNY; CDR2 reads SVGAGI (reference sequence). Trimming pared 2 bases from V and 4 bases from J, leaving 18 bases between. This CDR3 is 16 amino acids long. Here the CDR3 reads CASSYAQGLGKYEQYF. CDR3 nucleotide sequence: TGTGCCAGCAGTTACGCCCAGGGTTTGGGCAAATACGAGCAGTACTTC.

The sample holds one count of this clone. The chain couples TRBV19 to TRBJ2-5; perhaps TRBD1 as D (6 bases). With 2 bases removed from V and 5 bases from J, the gap between germline ends came to 15 bases. The CDR3 length is 15 residues. Germline loops: CDR1 LNHDA, CDR2 SQIVND (reference sequence). The CDR3 sequence is CASSIQGTLGETQYF. CDR3 bases: TGTGCCAGTAGTATACAGGGGACCCTTGGGGAGACCCAGTACTTC.

This chain links TRBV24-1 with TRBJ2-1, with 10 positions matching TRBD1. V lost 2 bases to trimming and J lost 10 bases; unmatched junction nucleotides: 7. CDR1 and CDR2 from the germline V gene are KGHDR and SFDVKD. The CDR3 runs 15 residues. The CDR3 DNA sequence: TGTGCCACCAGTGATTCCGGGACAGGGGAGGAGGAGCAGTTCTTC. This codes for CATSDSGTGEEEQFF.

The V call is TRBV5-1, the J call TRBJ1-1; D possibly corresponds to TRBD1 (5 bases). Germline V CDR1 and CDR2: SGHRS, YFSETQ. V dropped 0 bases and J dropped 6 bases, with 9 bases sitting between them. The CDR3 totals 13 residues. CDR3 nucleotides: TGCGCCAGCAGCTTGGCCTCGGGGGCTGAAGCTTTCTTT. Encoded protein: CASSLASGAEAFF.

This clone was seen only a few times. The chain employs TRBV9 and TRBJ2-2; TRBD1 is a possible D gene (6 bases). The V end lost 1 base, the J end lost 4 bases, and 14 bases lay between the germline ends. From germline, CDR1 is SGDLS and CDR2 YYNGEE. This CDR3 region has 16 residues. Here the CDR3 reads CASSVIARGGTGELFF. CDR3 in DNA: TGTGCCAGCAGCGTAATCGCCAGAGGGGGCACCGGGGAGCTGTTTTTT.

The chain joins TRBV7-8 to TRBJ2-1; 9 nucleotides agree with TRBD2. CDR3 length equals 16 residues. Germline loops: CDR1 SGHVS, CDR2 FQNEAQ. V shed 3 bases, J shed 9 bases, and the junction held 12 bases outside the gene matches. This chain's CDR3 is CASSFNSGGGGSEQFF. CDR3 DNA sequence: TGTGCCAGCAGCTTTAATAGCGGGGGAGGAGGTTCTGAGCAGTTCTTC.

The chain carries TRBV7-2 and TRBJ1-5, with D possibly matching TRBD1 (6 bases). Germline assignment: CDR1 SGHTA and CDR2 FQGNSA. V lost 3 bases, J lost 4 bases, and 10 bases lay in between. The CDR3 spans 14 residues. The CDR3 nucleotides are TGTGCCAGCAGCTTTCAGGGGTATAATCAGCCCCAGCATTTT. As protein: CASSFQGYNQPQHF.

The count of this clone is one. The genes are TRBV28 and TRBJ2-7; TRBD2 agrees at 12 bases. The CDR3 consists of 18 residues. The V and J ends lost 2 bases and 3 bases, in that order; junction bases with no gene match: 11. Germline V CDR1 and CDR2: MDHEN, SYDVKM. DNA of the CDR3: TGTGCCAGCAGTTTAGGCATACTAGCGGGAGGTGGGGTCTACGAGCAGTACTTC. Protein: CASSLGILAGGGVYEQYF.

The chain couples TRBV12-3 or TRBV12-4 to TRBJ2-1; no definite D call. The CDR3 totals 11 residues. V was trimmed by 5 bases and J by 10 bases, leaving 9 bases between them. The CDR3 DNA is TGTGCCAGCAGTCCCCAGACAGAGCAGTTCTTC. It yields the protein CASSPQTEQFF.

This chain joins TRBV11-2 and TRBJ2-3; 7 nucleotides agree with TRBD2. The CDR3 runs 15 residues. In germline, CDR1 is SGHAT, CDR2 FQNNGV. J gave up 0 bases and V 5 bases, and 5 bases lay outside the gene matches. The DNA of the CDR3 is TGTGCCAGCAGCCCAGTGCGGGGGAGCACAGATACGCAGTATTTT. Translating gives CASSPVRGSTDTQYF. Based on the CDR3 plus reference TRBV11-2 and TRBJ2-3, the full variable domain is EAGVAQSPRYKIIEKRQSVAFWCNPISGHATLYWYQQILGQGPKLLIQFQNNGVVDDSQLPKDRFSAERLKGVDSTLKIQPAKLEDSAVYLCASSPVRGSTDTQYFGPGTRLTVL.

The chain employs TRBV5-1 and TRBJ1-4, with 7 bases lining up with TRBD1. Losses at the gene ends were 4 bases for V and 5 bases for J; bases not matched to a gene: 11. Germline V CDR1 and CDR2: SGHRS, YFSETQ. This CDR3 is built from 16 residues. The DNA of the CDR3 is TGCGCCAGCAGCAGACAGGGCGCGGATAAGAATGAAAAACTGTTTTTT. Translated, it gives CASSRQGADKNEKLFF.